Presented here are 21 T cell receptor beta chains from one specimen sequenced in a study of blood T cell repertoires in COVID-19. The protocol was immunoSEQ multiplex PCR, while the TCRdb copy is restricted to in-frame clones and leaves out a portion. The sample includes tens of thousands of clones, about nine tenths of them seen just once. Material for sequencing was peripheral blood. The receptor source for this set is a human donor with active COVID-19. The donor label of this sample is uncertain.

The rearrangement links TRBV28 to TRBJ2-7; 10 bases match TRBD1. In germline, CDR1 is MDHEN, CDR2 SYDVKM. Losses at the gene ends were 5 bases for V and 5 bases for J; bases not matched to a gene: 9. There are 15 residues in the CDR3. This chain's CDR3 is CASSLRDRGMNEQYF. As DNA, the CDR3 is TGTGCCAGCAGTCTCCGGGACAGGGGAATGAACGAGCAGTACTTC.

The rearrangement uses TRBV5-5 and TRBJ2-1; 8 nucleotides match TRBD2. CDR3 size: 16 residues. The J segment lost 7 bases and the V segment lost 5 bases, leaving 14 bases of the junction unmatched. Germline assignment: CDR1 SGHKS and CDR2 YYEKEE (reference sequence). CDR3 DNA sequence: TGTGCCAGCAGTCCCGACGGGACTAGTGTAGGAAATGAGCAGTTCTTC. This sequence encodes CASSPDGTSVGNEQFF.

The rearrangement uses TRBV7-2 and TRBJ2-3; D is perhaps TRBD1 (6 bases). Germline CDR1 is SGHTA and CDR2 is FQGNSA. The V end was cut by 6 bases, the J end by 0 bases, with 10 bases between. The CDR3 is 14 residues long. DNA of the CDR3: TGTGCCAGCAGGAACAGGGCTAGCACAGATACGCAGTATTTT. Protein product: CASRNRASTDTQYF.

The chain employs TRBV5-1 and TRBJ2-7; TRBD2 agrees at 9 bases. CDR3 length: 14 residues. The junction had 4 bases not matched to a gene; V was cut back by 4 bases and J by 2 bases. The germline V gene encodes CDR1 SGHRS and CDR2 YFSETQ. CDR3 sequence (DNA): TGCGCCAGCAGCCTGACTAGCGGCGCCTACGAGCAGTACTTC. As protein: CASSLTSGAYEQYF.

This chain joins TRBV6-6 and TRBJ1-5; perhaps TRBD1 as D (5 bases). The length of the CDR3 is 15 residues. Germline V gene lookup returns CDR1 MNHNY and CDR2 SVGAGI (reference sequence). Trimming left V 6 bases short and J 5 bases short, with 17 bases between. CDR3 sequence reads: CASSLRDSLYQPQHF. As DNA, the CDR3 is TGTGCCAGCAGCCTCCGGGACTCCCTCTATCAGCCCCAGCATTTT.

The chain carries TRBV5-5 and TRBJ2-5; D ambiguous. The CDR3 has 15 residues. Trimming shortened V by 5 bases and J by 3 bases, and 17 bases separated the two germline ends. The germline CDR1 and CDR2 sequences are SGHKS and YYEKEE (reference sequence). DNA for the CDR3: TGTGCCAGCAGTAATCGGGTCGCCGTTAAAGAGACCCAGTACTTC. The encoded protein is CASSNRVAVKETQYF.

This sequence joins TRBV5-1 and TRBJ2-5, with 9 bases aligning to TRBD1. Trimming at V came to 2 bases and at J to 0 bases, leaving 2 bases not matched to a gene. There are 15 residues in the CDR3. CDR1 and CDR2 (germline): SGHRS, YFSETQ. CDR3 sequence reads: CASSFGDRDQETQYF. In DNA, the CDR3 is TGCGCCAGCAGCTTCGGGGACAGGGACCAAGAGACCCAGTACTTC.

The rearrangement uses TRBV28 and TRBJ1-1; a weak D match, TRBD1 (5 bases). V was clipped by 7 bases and J by 0 bases, with 15 bases between them. The CDR3 is made up of 15 amino acids. Looked up from germline, CDR1 is MDHEN and CDR2 is SYDVKM. CDR3 protein: CASNGSDKMNTEAFF. CDR3 sequence (DNA): TGTGCCAGCAACGGGTCGGACAAAATGAACACTGAAGCTTTCTTT.

The chain recombines TRBV7-9 with TRBJ2-1, with 11 bases aligning to TRBD2. Losses at the gene ends were 4 bases for V and 0 bases for J; bases not matched to a gene: 5. The length of the CDR3 is 17 residues. CDR1 is SEHNR, CDR2 FQNEAQ, per germline (reference sequence). The CDR3 nucleotides read TGTGCCAGCAGCTGGGGGACTAGCGGCAGCTCCTACAATGAGCAGTTCTTC. Translated: CASSWGTSGSSYNEQFF.

The chain carries TRBV11-3 and TRBJ2-7, with 7 bases aligning to TRBD1. Losses at the gene ends were 4 bases for V and 0 bases for J; bases not matched to a gene: 9. The CDR3 is made up of 16 amino acids. Per germline, CDR1 SGHNT and CDR2 YENEEA. The CDR3 here is CASSSGDRASSYEQYF. The CDR3 DNA follows: TGTGCCAGCAGCTCCGGAGACAGGGCCAGCTCCTACGAGCAGTACTTC.

The CDR3 DNA reads as TGTGCCAGCAGCTTAGAGATCGGTGCCACTGAAGCTTTCTTT. As protein: CASSLEIGATEAFF. This chain uses TRBV7-9 with TRBJ1-1; D is undetermined. The germline V gene encodes CDR1 SEHNR and CDR2 FQNEAQ (reference sequence). V was cut by 1 base and J by 4 bases, with 10 bases left in between. This CDR3 comprises 14 residues.

The chain recombines TRBV6-6 with TRBJ1-1, with 8 bases lining up with TRBD1. The germline V gene encodes CDR1 MNHNY and CDR2 SVGAGI (reference sequence). The CDR3 sequence is 12 residues long. Trimming at V came to 5 bases and at J to 9 bases, leaving 5 bases not matched to a gene. The CDR3 bases are TGTGCCAGCAGTGACAGGGGCGATAAAGCTTTCTTT. It codes for CASSDRGDKAFF.

This clone was seen a single time. The genes are TRBV4-3 and TRBJ2-1, with 15 bases matching TRBD2. Trimming removed 0 bases from V and 7 bases from J; junction bases left unmatched: 7. The CDR3 spans 18 residues. The germline V gene encodes CDR1 LGHNA and CDR2 YSLEER. The CDR3 DNA follows: TGCGCCAGCAGCCAAGATCCCGGGGGACTAGCGGGAGGAAATGAGCAGTTCTTC. This translates into CASSQDPGGLAGGNEQFF.

This clone appeared a few times. The sample contains more than one DNA sequence encoding this CDR3. The rearrangement links TRBV7-2 to TRBJ2-7; D might be TRBD1 (5 bases). CDR1 SGHTA and CDR2 FQGNSA come from the germline V gene. There are 14 residues in the CDR3. Trimming left V 2 bases short and J 1 base short, with 9 bases between. The CDR3 here is CASSLQGRSYEQYF. CDR3 sequence (DNA): TGTGCCAGCAGCTTACAGGGTAGGTCCTACGAGCAGTACTTC.

A few counts support this clone. The chain carries TRBV4-3 and TRBJ1-6; no firm D call. V dropped 0 bases and J dropped 10 bases, with 19 bases sitting between them. Germline assignment: CDR1 LGHNA and CDR2 YSLEER. The CDR3 totals 17 residues. DNA for the CDR3: TGCGCCAGCAGCCAAGATCTAGGCGCCCGCTCCCAGTCACCCCTCCACTTT. Protein product: CASSQDLGARSQSPLHF.

DNA for the CDR3: TGTGCCAGCAGTATCACAGGGTTTCCAGCTCTCGAGCAGTACTTC. It translates to CASSITGFPALEQYF. This chain links TRBV28 with TRBJ2-7; tentative D call: TRBD1 (6 bases). CDR1 is MDHEN and CDR2 is SYDVKM in the germline V gene. This CDR3 is built from 15 residues. Trimming shortened V by 5 bases and J by 6 bases, and 20 bases separated the two germline ends.

The chain uses TRBV5-1 and TRBJ2-1; 9 bases fit TRBD1. The V segment lost 4 bases and the J segment 4 bases; nucleotides outside the gene matches: 6. The CDR3 length is 15 residues. The germline CDR1 and CDR2 sequences are SGHRS and YFSETQ. CDR3 loop: CASSLDGTGYNEQFF. CDR3 nucleotide sequence: TGCGCCAGCAGCCTAGACGGGACAGGGTACAATGAGCAGTTCTTC.

V usage is TRBV4-3 and J usage is TRBJ1-1, with a weak D call TRBD1 (5 bases). V was pared by 0 bases and J by 6 bases, with 14 bases between. The CDR3 length is 15 residues. The germline V gene encodes CDR1 LGHNA and CDR2 YSLEER. CDR3 loop: CASSQENSRVSEAFF. DNA of the CDR3: TGCGCCAGCAGCCAAGAAAACAGCAGGGTCTCTGAAGCTTTCTTT.

The chain carries TRBV2 and TRBJ1-5; D ambiguous. The CDR3 runs 14 residues. The V and J ends lost 6 bases and 5 bases respectively, with 14 bases between them. Germline CDR1 reads SNHLY; CDR2 reads FYNNEI. The CDR3 region is CASSPTAEYQPQHF. In DNA form, the CDR3 reads TGTGCCAGCAGCCCGACGGCGGAATATCAGCCCCAGCATTTT.

A few counts support this clone. This sequence joins TRBV6-4 and TRBJ2-2; 8 positions agree with TRBD1. Germline CDR1 reads MRHNA; CDR2 reads SNTAGT. This CDR3 has 14 residues. V lost 2 bases to trimming and J lost 4 bases; unmatched junction nucleotides: 0. The CDR3 loop reads CASSDGQGTGELFF. The CDR3 nucleotides are TGTGCCAGCAGTGACGGACAGGGCACCGGGGAGCTGTTTTTT.

The genes are TRBV11-3 and TRBJ2-1, with D possibly matching TRBD1 (5 bases). From germline, CDR1 is SGHNT and CDR2 YENEEA. Trimming stripped 6 bases from V and 6 bases from J, with 12 bases between. The CDR3 sequence is 13 residues long. CDR3 sequence reads: CASSLNRLNEQFF. CDR3 nucleotide sequence: TGTGCCAGCAGTTTAAACAGGCTCAATGAGCAGTTCTTC.